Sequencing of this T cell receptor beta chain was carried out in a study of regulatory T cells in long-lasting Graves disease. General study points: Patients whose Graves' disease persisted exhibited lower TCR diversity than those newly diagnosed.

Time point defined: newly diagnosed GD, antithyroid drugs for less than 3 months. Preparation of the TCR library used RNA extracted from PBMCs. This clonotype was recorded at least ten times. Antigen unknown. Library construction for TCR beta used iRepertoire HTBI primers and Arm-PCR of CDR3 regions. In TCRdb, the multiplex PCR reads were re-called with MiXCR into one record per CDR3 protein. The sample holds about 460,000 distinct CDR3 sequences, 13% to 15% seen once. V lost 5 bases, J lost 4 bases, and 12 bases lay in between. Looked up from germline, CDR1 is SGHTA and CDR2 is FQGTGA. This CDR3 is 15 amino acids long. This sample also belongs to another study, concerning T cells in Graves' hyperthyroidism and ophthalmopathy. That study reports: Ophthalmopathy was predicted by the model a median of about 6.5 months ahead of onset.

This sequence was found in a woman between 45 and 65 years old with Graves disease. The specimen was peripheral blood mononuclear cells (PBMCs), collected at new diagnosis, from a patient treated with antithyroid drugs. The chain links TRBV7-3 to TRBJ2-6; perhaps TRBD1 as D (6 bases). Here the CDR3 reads CASSGTGSGANVLTF. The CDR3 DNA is TGTGCCAGCAGCGGAACAGGGTCCGGGGCCAACGTCCTGACTTTC. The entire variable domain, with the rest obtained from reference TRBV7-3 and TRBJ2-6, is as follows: GAGVSQTPSNKVTEKGKYVELRCDPISGHTALYWYRQSLGQGPEFLIYFQGTGAADDSGLPNDRFFAVRPEGSVSTLKIQRTERGDSAVYLCASSGTGSGANVLTFGAGSRLTVL.